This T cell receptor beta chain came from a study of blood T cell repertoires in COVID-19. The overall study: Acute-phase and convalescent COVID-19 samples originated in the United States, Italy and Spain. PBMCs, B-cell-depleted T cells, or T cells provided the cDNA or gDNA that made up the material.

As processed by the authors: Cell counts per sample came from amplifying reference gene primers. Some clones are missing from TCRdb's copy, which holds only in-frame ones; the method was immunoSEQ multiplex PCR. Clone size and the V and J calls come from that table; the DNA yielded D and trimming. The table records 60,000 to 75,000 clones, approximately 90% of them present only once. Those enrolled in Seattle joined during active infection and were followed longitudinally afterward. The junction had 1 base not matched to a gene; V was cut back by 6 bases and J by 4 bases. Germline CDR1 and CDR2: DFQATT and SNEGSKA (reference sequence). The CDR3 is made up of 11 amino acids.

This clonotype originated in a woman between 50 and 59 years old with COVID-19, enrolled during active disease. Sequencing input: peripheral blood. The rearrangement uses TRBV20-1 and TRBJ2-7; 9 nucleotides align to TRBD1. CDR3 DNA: TGCAGTGCGACAGGGGGATACGAGCAGTACTTC. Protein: CSATGGYEQYF.